The clone carrying this T cell receptor (beta chain) was picked up one time. This CDR3 is built from 16 residues. The germline CDR1 and CDR2 sequences are LGHNA and YSLEER. After removal of 0 bases from V and 0 bases from J, the junction contained 3 bases not matched to a gene. Some clones are missing from TCRdb's copy, which holds only in-frame ones; the method was immunoSEQ multiplex PCR. The sample has about 10,000 clones, around nine tenths seen once. The sample is drawn from a study of somatic mutations in cytotoxic T cells in rheumatoid arthritis. The sequencing input was CD4+ T cells sorted from blood. The chain employs TRBV4-3 and TRBJ2-7; 9 nucleotides agree with TRBD1. The receptor's source is a woman aged 18-29 years with rheumatoid arthritis. The CDR3 sequence is CASSQEGGQGSYEQYF. The CDR3 nucleotides read TGCGCCAGCAGCCAAGAAGGGGGACAGGGCTCCTACGAGCAGTACTTC.